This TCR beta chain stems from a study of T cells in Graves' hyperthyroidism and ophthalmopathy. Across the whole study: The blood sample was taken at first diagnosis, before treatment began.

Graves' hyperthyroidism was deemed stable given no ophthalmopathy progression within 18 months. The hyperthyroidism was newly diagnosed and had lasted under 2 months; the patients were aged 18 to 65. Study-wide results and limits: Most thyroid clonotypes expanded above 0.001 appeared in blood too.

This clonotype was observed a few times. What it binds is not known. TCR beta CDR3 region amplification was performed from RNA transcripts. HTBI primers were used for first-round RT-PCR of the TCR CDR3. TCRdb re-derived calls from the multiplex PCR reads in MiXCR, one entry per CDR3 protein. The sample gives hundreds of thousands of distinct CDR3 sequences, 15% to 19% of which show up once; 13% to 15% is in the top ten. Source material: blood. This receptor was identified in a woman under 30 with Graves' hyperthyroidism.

CDR3 DNA sequence: TGTGCCAGCAGCTTTATCTCGCAGGGGACAGGGAATTCACCCCTCCACTTT. Translated, it gives CASSFISQGTGNSPLHF. The chain is built from TRBV7-8 and TRBJ1-6; 9 nucleotides agree with TRBD1. V was clipped by 3 bases and J by 7 bases; unmatched bases: 10. There are 17 residues in the CDR3. Germline V gene data show CDR1 as SGHVS and CDR2 as FQNEAQ.